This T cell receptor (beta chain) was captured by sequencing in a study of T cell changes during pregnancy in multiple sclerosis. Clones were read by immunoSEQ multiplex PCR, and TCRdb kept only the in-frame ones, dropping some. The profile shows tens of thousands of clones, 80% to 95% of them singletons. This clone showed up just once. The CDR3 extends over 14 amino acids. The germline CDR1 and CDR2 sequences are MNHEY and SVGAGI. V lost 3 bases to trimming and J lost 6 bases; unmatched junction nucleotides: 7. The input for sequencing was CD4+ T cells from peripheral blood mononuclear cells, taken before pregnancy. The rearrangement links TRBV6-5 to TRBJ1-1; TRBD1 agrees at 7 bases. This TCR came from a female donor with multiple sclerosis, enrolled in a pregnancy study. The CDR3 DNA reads TGTGCCAGCAGTTATTCAGGGGGAAGGGCTGAAGCTTTCTTT. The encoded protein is CASSYSGGRAEAFF.